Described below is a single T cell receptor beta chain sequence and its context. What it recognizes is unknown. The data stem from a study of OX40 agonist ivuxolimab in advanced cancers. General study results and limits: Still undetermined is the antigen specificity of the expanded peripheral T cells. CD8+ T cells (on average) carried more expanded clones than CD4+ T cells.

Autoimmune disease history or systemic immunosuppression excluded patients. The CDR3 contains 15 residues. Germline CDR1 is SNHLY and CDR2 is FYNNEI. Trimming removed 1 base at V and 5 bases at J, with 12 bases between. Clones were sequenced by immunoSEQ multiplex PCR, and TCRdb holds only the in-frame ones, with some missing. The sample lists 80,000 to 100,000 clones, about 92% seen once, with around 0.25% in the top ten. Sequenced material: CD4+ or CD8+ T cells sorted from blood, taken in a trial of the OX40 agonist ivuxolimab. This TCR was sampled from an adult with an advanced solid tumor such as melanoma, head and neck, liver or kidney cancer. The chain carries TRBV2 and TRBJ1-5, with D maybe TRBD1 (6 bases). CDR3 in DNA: TGTGCCAGCAGTGAAGGCAGGGGACTGGATCAGCCCCAGCATTTT. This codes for CASSEGRGLDQPQHF.